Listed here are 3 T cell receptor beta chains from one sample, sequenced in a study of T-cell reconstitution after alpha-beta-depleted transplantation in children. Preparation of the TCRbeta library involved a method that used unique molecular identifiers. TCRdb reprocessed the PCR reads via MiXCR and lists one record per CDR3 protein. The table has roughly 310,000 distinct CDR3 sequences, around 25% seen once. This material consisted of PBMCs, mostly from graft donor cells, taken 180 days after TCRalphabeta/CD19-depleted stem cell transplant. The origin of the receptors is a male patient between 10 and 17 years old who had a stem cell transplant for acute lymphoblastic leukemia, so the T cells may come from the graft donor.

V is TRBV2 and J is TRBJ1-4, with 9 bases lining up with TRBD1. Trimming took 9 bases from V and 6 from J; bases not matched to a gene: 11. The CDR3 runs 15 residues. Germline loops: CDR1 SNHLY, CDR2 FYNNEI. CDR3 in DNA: TGTGCCAGTGTCCGGGACAGGGTTCGGGATGAAAAACTGTTTTTT. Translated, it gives CASVRDRVRDEKLFF.

The DNA for the CDR3 is TGTGCCAGCAGCCGGACAGGGGTCGGCAATGAGCAGTTCTTC. Protein sequence: CASSRTGVGNEQFF. The chain is built from TRBV11-3 and TRBJ2-1, with 9 nucleotides matching TRBD1. Germline values: CDR1 SGHNT, CDR2 YENEEA. J gave up 6 bases and V 5 bases, and 5 bases lay outside the gene matches. This CDR3 spans 14 amino acids.

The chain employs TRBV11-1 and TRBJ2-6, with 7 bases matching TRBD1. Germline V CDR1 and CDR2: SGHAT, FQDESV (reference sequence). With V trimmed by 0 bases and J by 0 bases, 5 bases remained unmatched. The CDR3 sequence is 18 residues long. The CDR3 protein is CASSLAPQGTSGANVLTF. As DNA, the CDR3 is TGTGCCAGCAGCTTAGCCCCACAGGGGACCTCTGGGGCCAACGTCCTGACTTTC.